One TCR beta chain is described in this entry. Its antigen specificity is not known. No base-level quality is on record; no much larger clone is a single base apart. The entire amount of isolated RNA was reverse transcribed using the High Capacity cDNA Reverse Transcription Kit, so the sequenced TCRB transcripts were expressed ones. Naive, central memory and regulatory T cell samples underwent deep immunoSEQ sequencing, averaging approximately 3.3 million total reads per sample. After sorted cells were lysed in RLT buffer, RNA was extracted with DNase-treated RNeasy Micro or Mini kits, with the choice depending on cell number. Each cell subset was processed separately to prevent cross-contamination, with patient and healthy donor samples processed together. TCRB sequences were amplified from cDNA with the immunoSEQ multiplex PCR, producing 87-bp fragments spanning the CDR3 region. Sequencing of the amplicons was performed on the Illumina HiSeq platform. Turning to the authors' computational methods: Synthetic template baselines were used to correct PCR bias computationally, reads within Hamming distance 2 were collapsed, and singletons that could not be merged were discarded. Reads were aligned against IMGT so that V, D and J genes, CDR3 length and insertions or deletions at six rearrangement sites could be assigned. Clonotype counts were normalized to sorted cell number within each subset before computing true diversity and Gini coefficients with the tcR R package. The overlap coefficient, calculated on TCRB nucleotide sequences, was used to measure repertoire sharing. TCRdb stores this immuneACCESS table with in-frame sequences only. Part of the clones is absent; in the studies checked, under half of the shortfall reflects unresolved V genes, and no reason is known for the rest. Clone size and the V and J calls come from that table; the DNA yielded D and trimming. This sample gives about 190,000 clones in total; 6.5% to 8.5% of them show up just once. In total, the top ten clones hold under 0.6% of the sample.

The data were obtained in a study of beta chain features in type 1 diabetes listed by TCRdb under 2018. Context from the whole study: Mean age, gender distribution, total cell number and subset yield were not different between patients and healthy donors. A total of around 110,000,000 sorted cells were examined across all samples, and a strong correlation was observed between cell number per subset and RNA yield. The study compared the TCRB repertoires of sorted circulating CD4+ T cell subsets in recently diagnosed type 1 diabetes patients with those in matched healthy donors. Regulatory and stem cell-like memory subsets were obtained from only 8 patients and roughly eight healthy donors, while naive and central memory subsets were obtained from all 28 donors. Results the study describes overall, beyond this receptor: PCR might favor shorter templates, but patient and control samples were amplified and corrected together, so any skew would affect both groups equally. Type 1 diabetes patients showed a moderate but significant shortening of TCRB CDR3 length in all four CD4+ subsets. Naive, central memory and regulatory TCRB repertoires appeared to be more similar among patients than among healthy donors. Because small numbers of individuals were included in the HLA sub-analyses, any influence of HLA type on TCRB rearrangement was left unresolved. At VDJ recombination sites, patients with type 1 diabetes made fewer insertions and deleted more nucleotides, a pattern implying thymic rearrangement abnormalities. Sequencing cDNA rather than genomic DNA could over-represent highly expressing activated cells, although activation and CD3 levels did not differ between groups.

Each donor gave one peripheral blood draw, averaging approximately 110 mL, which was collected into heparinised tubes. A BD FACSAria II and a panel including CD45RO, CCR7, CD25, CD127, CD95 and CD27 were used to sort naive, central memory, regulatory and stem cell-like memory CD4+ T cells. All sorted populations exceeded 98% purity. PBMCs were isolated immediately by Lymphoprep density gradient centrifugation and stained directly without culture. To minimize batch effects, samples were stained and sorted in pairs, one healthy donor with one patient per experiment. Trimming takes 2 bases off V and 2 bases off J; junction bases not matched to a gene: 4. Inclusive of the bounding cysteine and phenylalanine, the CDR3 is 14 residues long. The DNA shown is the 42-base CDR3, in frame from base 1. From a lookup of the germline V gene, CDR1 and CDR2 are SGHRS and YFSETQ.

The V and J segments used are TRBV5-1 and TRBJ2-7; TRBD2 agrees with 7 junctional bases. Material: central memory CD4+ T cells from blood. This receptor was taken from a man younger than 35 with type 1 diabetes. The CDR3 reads CASSFNGGTYEQYF. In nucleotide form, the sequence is TGCGCCAGCAGCTTTAACGGGGGGACCTACGAGCAGTACTTC.